Listed below are T cell receptor beta chains from one sample, sequenced in a study of T cells in Graves' hyperthyroidism and ophthalmopathy. TCRdb reprocessed the multiplex PCR reads via MiXCR and lists one record per CDR3 protein. The repertoire consists of 550,000 to 850,000 distinct CDR3 sequences, with about 17% occurring once and the leading ten covering around 15%. Sequenced sample: blood. These receptors were taken from a woman between 45 and 65 years old with Graves' hyperthyroidism that later progressed to Graves' ophthalmopathy. Each CDR3 is given with its conserved first and last residue. D genes are given only for firm matches. Some rows have no size entry. The others give once, few or many, or a class for an expanded clone.

TRBV2,TRBJ2-5,TRBD1,many,TGTGCCAGCACACCTAACGGGCAGGGGGTAGGGGAGACCCAGTACTTC,CASTPNGQGVGETQYF
TRBV9,TRBJ1-2,TRBD1,few,TGTGCCAGCAGCGCGGACAGGGTCAACTATGGCTACACCTTC,CASSADRVNYGYTF
TRBV20-1,TRBJ1-3,-,few,TGCAGTGCTAGTGAGAACCCTGGAAACACCATATATTTT,CSASENPGNTIYF
TRBV12-3/TRBV12-4,TRBJ2-1,TRBD2,-,TGTGCCAGCATCCAACAGACTAGCGGGGGGGCCTACAATGAGCAGTTCTTC,CASIQQTSGGAYNEQFF
TRBV6-1,TRBJ1-1,-,few,TGTGCCAGCAAAAAGGGGGAGGCTGAAGCTTTCTTT,CASKKGEAEAFF
TRBV30,TRBJ2-5,-,-,TGTGCCTGGGATCCCGCAGAGGAGACCCAGTACTTC,CAWDPAEETQYF
TRBV14,TRBJ2-1,TRBD1,-,TGTGCCAGCAGCCAAGACGGGACAGAGAGCTCCTACAATGAGCAGTTCTTC,CASSQDGTESSYNEQFF
TRBV13,TRBJ2-5,-,many,TGTGCCAGCAGCGTGACCGGGGGAGAGACCCAGTACTTC,CASSVTGGETQYF
TRBV5-8,TRBJ1-6,TRBD1,few,TGTGCCAGCAGCGGACAGGGGGTGAATAATTCACCCCTCCACTTT,CASSGQGVNNSPLHF
TRBV12-3/TRBV12-4,TRBJ1-5,-,-,TGTGCCAGCACCGGGACGGCGGGGCCCCAGCATTTT,CASTGTAGPQHF
TRBV6-1,TRBJ1-2,-,-,TGTGCCAGCAAGACGGAGTCGACAGGAGCTAACTATGGCTACACCTTC,CASKTESTGANYGYTF
TRBV2,TRBJ1-4,TRBD1,-,TGTGCCAGCACCAGGGACAGGGTTGGCGAAAAACTGTTTTTT,CASTRDRVGEKLFF
TRBV18,TRBJ2-5,TRBD1,many,TGTGCCAGCTCACCCCGGGACAGAATTCAAGAGACCCAGTACTTC,CASSPRDRIQETQYF
TRBV5-1,TRBJ2-1,-,-,TGCGCCAGCGGCCCGGACTCCCGGGCGGGCAATGAGCAGTTCTTC,CASGPDSRAGNEQFF
TRBV10-3,TRBJ1-2,-,-,TGTGCCATCGGTCTTGAGCCTAACTATGGCTACACCTTC,CAIGLEPNYGYTF
TRBV3-1,TRBJ1-6,-,few,TGTGCCAGCACTAAGAACGAAGGACGGGATAATTCACCCCTCCACTTT,CASTKNEGRDNSPLHF
TRBV20-1,TRBJ1-1,TRBD1,many,TGCAGTGCTCGCCTTGGGACAGGAGTCCCTGAAGCTTTCTTT,CSARLGTGVPEAFF
TRBV9,TRBJ1-3,TRBD1,-,TGTGCCAGCAGCGGATCGACAGGGCCGGGAAACACCATATATTTT,CASSGSTGPGNTIYF
TRBV7-2,TRBJ2-7,TRBD1,many,TGTGCCAGCAGCTTCCGGGACAGGGGATCCCACGAGCAGTACTTC,CASSFRDRGSHEQYF
TRBV27,TRBJ2-7,-,-,TGTGCCAGCAGTTTAAGCTACTACTCCTACGAGCAGTACTTC,CASSLSYYSYEQYF
TRBV5-1,TRBJ1-4,-,-,TGCGCCAGCAGCTCTGTTTCGACTAATGAAAAACTGTTTTTT,CASSSVSTNEKLFF
TRBV6-2/TRBV6-3,TRBJ2-3,TRBD2,many,TGTGCCAGCAGTTACTCCGGACTAGCGGGGGTGGATACGCAGTATTTT,CASSYSGLAGVDTQYF
TRBV24-1,TRBJ2-2,-,-,TGTGCCACCAGTGTTGCGGGCTCACCCACCGGGGAGCTGTTTTTT,CATSVAGSPTGELFF
TRBV7-6,TRBJ2-1,TRBD2,many,TGTGCCAGCAGCTTAGCGGGGGGGACTGAGCAGTTCTTC,CASSLAGGTEQFF
TRBV29-1,TRBJ1-1,TRBD1,few,TGCAGCGTTGAAGAAATGGGACAGGGGTGGACTGAAGCTTTCTTT,CSVEEMGQGWTEAFF
TRBV5-1,TRBJ2-7,TRBD2,many,TGCGCCAGCTCGAACGGGGGGTCCTCCTACGAGCAGTACTTC,CASSNGGSSYEQYF
TRBV20-1,TRBJ2-2,TRBD2,few,TGCAGTGCCGAAAGTAGCGGGGGGCCGGTTGGGGAGCTGTTTTTT,CSAESSGGPVGELFF
TRBV5-1,TRBJ2-1,-,-,TGCGCCAGCAGCTCCCGTTATCATGAGCAGTTCTTC,CASSSRYHEQFF
TRBV11-2,TRBJ1-3,-,-,TGTGCCAGCAGCCCGTCCAGGGATCTCTCTGGAAACACCATATATTTT,CASSPSRDLSGNTIYF
TRBV6-1,TRBJ1-5,-,few,TGTGCCAGCAGGAGGGACGGTCATAGCAATCAGCCCCAGCATTTT,CASRRDGHSNQPQHF
TRBV5-1,TRBJ2-3,-,many,TGCGCCAGCAGAATAGGCGACGGCCGCACAGATACGCAGTATTTT,CASRIGDGRTDTQYF
TRBV7-2,TRBJ1-2,-,-,TGTGCCAGCAGCTCGGACTACGGGGCCTTCTATGGCTACACCTTC,CASSSDYGAFYGYTF
TRBV29-1,TRBJ2-5,TRBD2,-,TGCAGCGTCGATTTAGCGGGAGCGGAGACCCAGTACTTC,CSVDLAGAETQYF
TRBV19,TRBJ2-6,-,few,TGTGCCAGTAGTTACAGGCCTGGGGCCAACGTCCTGACTTTC,CASSYRPGANVLTF
TRBV12-3/TRBV12-4,TRBJ2-1,-,many,TGTGCCAGCAGGATCCTAGCCTCCTACAATGAGCAGTTCTTC,CASRILASYNEQFF
TRBV19,TRBJ1-5,-,-,TGTGCCAGTCGACCGGGACAAAATGGCAATCAGCCCCAGCATTTT,CASRPGQNGNQPQHF
TRBV9,TRBJ2-7,TRBD2,-,TGTGCCAGCAATCCAGCGGGGCTCAGCTCCTACGAGCAGTACTTC,CASNPAGLSSYEQYF
TRBV6-1,TRBJ2-7,-,few,TGTGCCAGCAGCACCTCCGGATTCTCCTACGAGCAGTACTTC,CASSTSGFSYEQYF
TRBV6-1,TRBJ1-1,-,-,TGTGCCAGCAGTGCCTACAGGGCGGGGAACACTGAAGCTTTCTTT,CASSAYRAGNTEAFF
TRBV6-2/TRBV6-3,TRBJ1-4,-,-,TGTGCCAGCAGTCCCCCGAAGGGTGGCGAAAAACTGTTTTTT,CASSPPKGGEKLFF
TRBV29-1,TRBJ2-1,-,once,TGCAGCGTTGAAGCGCACAATGAGCAGTTCTTC,CSVEAHNEQFF
TRBV3-1,TRBJ2-2,-,many,TGTGCCAGTAGACAAGTCACGAACACCGGGGAGCTGTTTTTT,CASRQVTNTGELFF
TRBV7-2,TRBJ1-4,TRBD1,few,TGTGCCAGCAGCTTAACCGGACCGGGACAGGGTGGAAAACTGTTTTTT,CASSLTGPGQGGKLFF
TRBV7-9,TRBJ1-5,-,few,TGTGCCAGCAGCTTAGCGGGCAGAGGGCTCAATGGGGCCCAGCATTTT,CASSLAGRGLNGAQHF
TRBV11-2,TRBJ2-3,TRBD1,many,TGTGCCAGCAGCCCCCGGACAGGGGCGACGCTAATTACTAGCACAGATACGCAGTATTTT,CASSPRTGATLITSTDTQYF
TRBV7-8,TRBJ2-7,-,many,TGTGCCAGCAGCTTAAGGGGGATTACCTACGAGCAGTACTTC,CASSLRGITYEQYF
TRBV20-1,TRBJ2-3,TRBD1,few,TGCAGTGCCATCGACAGGGTTTTCACAGATACGCAGTATTTT,CSAIDRVFTDTQYF
TRBV3-1,TRBJ1-6,-,many,TGTGCCAGCAGCCAACAGGGGTATAACACCCTCCACTTT,CASSQQGYNTLHF
TRBV12-3/TRBV12-4,TRBJ1-5,TRBD1,-,TGTGCCAGCAGCTTGACAGGGGAGGTGGGGCAGCCCCAGCATTTT,CASSLTGEVGQPQHF
TRBV11-3,TRBJ2-2,-,-,TGTGCCAGCAGCCCCCGTCGCTCAGGGACGTCGGAGCTGTTTTTT,CASSPRRSGTSELFF
TRBV15,TRBJ2-2,-,-,TGTGCCACCAGCACCGCCCGAGACCTTACCGGGGAGCTGTTTTTT,CATSTARDLTGELFF
TRBV29-1,TRBJ2-3,TRBD2,few,TGCAGCGTTGCAGGACTAGCGGGGCCAGATACGCAGTATTTT,CSVAGLAGPDTQYF
TRBV15,TRBJ2-5,-,-,TGTGCCACCAGCAGAGACCCGGACACCCCGGTATTGGAGACCCAGTACTTC,CATSRDPDTPVLETQYF
TRBV18,TRBJ2-5,TRBD1,-,TGTGCCAGCTCACCCAACCGGGACAGGGGCAGGGAGACCCAGTACTTC,CASSPNRDRGRETQYF
TRBV27,TRBJ2-7,-,few,TGTGCCAGCAGTTTGTCATCACCCACCTACGAGCAGTACTTC,CASSLSSPTYEQYF
TRBV9,TRBJ1-2,TRBD1,-,TGTGCCAGCAGCGGCCCAAAAATGGGACAGAACCGGGGCTACACCTTC,CASSGPKMGQNRGYTF
TRBV6-1,TRBJ1-2,TRBD1,-,TGTGCCAGCAGTATTTCCAGGGGGCGCGGCTATGGCTACACCTTC,CASSISRGRGYGYTF
TRBV20-1,TRBJ2-1,TRBD1,many,TGCAGTGCCCTCCCCGGGACAGGGAGGAGCAATGAGCAGTTCTTC,CSALPGTGRSNEQFF
TRBV30,TRBJ1-5,-,few,TGTGCCTGGGGGGAAAATCAGCCCCAGCATTTT,CAWGENQPQHF